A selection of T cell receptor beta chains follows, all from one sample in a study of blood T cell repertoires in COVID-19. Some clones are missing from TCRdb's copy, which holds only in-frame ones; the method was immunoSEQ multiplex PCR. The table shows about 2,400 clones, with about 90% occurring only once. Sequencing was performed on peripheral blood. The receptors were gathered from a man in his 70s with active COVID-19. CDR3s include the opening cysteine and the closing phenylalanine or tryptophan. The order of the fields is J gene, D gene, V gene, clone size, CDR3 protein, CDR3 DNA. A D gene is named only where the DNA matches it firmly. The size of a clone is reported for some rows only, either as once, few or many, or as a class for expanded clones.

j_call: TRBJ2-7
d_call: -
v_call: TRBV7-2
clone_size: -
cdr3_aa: CASSLSRSSYEQYF
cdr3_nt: TGTGCCAGCAGCTTAAGTAGGAGCTCCTACGAGCAGTACTTC

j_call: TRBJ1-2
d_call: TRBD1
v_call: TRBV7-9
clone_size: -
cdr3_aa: CASTLGTETLYGYTF
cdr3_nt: TGTGCCAGCACCTTAGGGACAGAGACTCTCTATGGCTACACCTTC

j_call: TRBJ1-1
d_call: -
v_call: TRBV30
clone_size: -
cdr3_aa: CAGGDRGNTEAFF
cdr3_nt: TGTGCCGGAGGGGACCGGGGGAACACTGAAGCTTTCTTT

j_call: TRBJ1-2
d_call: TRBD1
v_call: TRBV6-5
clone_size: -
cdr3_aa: CASSRQGLSYGYTF
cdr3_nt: TGTGCCAGCAGTCGACAGGGGCTAAGCTATGGCTACACCTTC

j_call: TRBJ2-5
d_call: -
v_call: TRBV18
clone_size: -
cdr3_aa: CASSPPNYRGLKETQYF
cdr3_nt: TGTGCCAGCTCACCACCGAACTACCGGGGTCTTAAAGAGACCCAGTACTTC

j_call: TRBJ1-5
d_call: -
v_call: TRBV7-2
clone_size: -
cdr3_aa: CASSPHRERSQPQHF
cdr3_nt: TGTGCCAGCAGCCCGCACAGGGAGCGATCTCAGCCCCAGCATTTT

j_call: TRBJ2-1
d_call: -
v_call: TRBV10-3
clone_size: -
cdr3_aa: CAISDSASAGLGTQFF
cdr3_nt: TGTGCCATCAGTGACTCAGCATCGGCCGGGTTGGGTACGCAGTTCTTC

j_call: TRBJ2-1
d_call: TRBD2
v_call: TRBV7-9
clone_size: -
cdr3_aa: CASSPPLGLAGGPQFF
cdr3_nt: TGTGCCAGCAGCCCCCCCTTGGGACTAGCGGGGGGGCCGCAGTTCTTC

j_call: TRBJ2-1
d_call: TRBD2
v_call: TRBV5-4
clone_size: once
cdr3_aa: CASSLPPGTSGGASYNEQFF
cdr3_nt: TGTGCCAGCAGCTTGCCGCCCGGGACTAGCGGGGGGGCCTCCTACAATGAGCAGTTCTTC

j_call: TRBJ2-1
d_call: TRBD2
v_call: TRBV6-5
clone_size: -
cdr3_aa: CASSLGLQVGEQFF
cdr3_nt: TGTGCCAGCAGTTTGGGACTACAAGTTGGTGAGCAGTTCTTC

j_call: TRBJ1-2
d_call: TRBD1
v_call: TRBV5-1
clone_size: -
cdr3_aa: CASSLLTGEIGYTF
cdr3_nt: TGCGCCAGCAGCTTGCTGACAGGGGAAATTGGCTACACCTTC

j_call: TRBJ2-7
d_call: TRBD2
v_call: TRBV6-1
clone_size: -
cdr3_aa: CASSALAAGASGEQYF
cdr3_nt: TGTGCCAGCAGTGCCCTAGCGGCCGGTGCTTCGGGAGAGCAGTACTTC

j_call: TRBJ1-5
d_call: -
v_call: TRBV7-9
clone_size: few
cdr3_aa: CASSLDENQPQHF
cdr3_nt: TGTGCCAGCAGCTTAGACGAGAATCAGCCCCAGCATTTT

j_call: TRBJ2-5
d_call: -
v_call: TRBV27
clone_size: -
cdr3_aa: CASSYRDPQETQYF
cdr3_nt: TGTGCCAGCAGTTACAGGGACCCACAAGAGACCCAGTACTTC

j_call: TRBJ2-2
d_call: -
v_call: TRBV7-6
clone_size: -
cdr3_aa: CASTHARQDTGELFF
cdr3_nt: TGTGCCAGCACCCACGCCCGACAGGACACCGGGGAGCTGTTTTTT

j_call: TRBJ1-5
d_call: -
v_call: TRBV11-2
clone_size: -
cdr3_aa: CASSSGPHPGSQPQHF
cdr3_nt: TGTGCCAGCAGCTCCGGCCCACACCCGGGGAGCCAGCCCCAGCATTTT

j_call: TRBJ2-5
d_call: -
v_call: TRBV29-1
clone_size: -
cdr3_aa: CSVFGTSRRETQYF
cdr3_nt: TGCAGCGTCTTCGGGACTTCTCGACGGGAGACCCAGTACTTC

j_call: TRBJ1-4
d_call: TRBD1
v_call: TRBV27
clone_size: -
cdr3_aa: CASSPQGTLNEKLFF
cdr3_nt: TGTGCCAGCAGTCCACAGGGGACCCTCAATGAAAAACTGTTTTTT

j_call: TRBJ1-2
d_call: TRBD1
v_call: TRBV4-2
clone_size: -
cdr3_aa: CASSRGQGPGYGYTF
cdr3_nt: TGTGCCAGCAGCCGAGGACAGGGGCCGGGCTATGGCTACACCTTC

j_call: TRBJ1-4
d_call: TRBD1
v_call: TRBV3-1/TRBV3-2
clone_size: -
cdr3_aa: CASSQLMGQGGGKLFF
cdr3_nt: TGTGCCAGCAGCCAGCTCATGGGACAGGGTGGTGGAAAACTGTTTTTT

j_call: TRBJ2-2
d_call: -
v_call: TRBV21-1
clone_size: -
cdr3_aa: CASRGGLARTGELFF
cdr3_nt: TGTGCCAGCAGGGGGGGACTAGCTCGGACCGGGGAGCTGTTTTTT

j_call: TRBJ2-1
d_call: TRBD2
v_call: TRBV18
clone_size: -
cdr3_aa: CASSPGAGGRDEQFF
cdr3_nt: TGTGCCAGCTCACCAGGAGCGGGGGGGCGAGATGAGCAGTTCTTC

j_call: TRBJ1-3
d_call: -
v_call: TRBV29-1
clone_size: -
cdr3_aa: CSVEEPAVRGNTIYF
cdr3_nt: TGCAGCGTTGAAGAGCCTGCGGTTAGGGGAAACACCATATATTTT

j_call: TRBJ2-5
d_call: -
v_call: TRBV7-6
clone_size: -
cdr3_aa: CASSELALRAETQYF
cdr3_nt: TGTGCCAGCAGCGAACTGGCCCTCCGAGCGGAGACCCAGTACTTC

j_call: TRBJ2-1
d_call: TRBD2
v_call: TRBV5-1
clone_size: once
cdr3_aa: CASFQRGLEQFF
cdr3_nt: TGCGCCAGCTTCCAGCGGGGCCTCGAGCAGTTCTTC

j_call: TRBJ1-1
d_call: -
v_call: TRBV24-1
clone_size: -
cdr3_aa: CATSDSRSGDTEAFF
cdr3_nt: TGTGCCACCAGTGATTCCCGGAGTGGAGACACTGAAGCTTTCTTT

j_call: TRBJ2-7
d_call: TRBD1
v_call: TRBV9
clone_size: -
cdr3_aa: CASSPGTGGGEQYF
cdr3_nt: TGTGCCAGCAGCCCCGGGACAGGGGGCGGTGAGCAGTACTTC

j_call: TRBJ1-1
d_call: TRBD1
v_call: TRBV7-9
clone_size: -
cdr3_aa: CASSPTGARNTEAFF
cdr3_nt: TGTGCCAGCAGCCCGACAGGGGCGAGAAACACTGAAGCTTTCTTT

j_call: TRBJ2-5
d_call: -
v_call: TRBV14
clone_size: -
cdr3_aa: CASSQGQIQETQYF
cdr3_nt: TGTGCCAGCAGCCAGGGGCAGATCCAAGAGACCCAGTACTTC

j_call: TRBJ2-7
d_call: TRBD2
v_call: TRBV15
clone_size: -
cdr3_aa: CATSSGGGNEQYF
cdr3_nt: TGTGCCACCAGCTCCGGGGGGGGGAACGAGCAGTACTTC

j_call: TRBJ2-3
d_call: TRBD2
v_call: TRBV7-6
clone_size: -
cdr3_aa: CASSSGLAGGPDTQYF
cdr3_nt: TGTGCCAGCAGCTCGGGGCTAGCGGGAGGGCCAGATACGCAGTATTTT

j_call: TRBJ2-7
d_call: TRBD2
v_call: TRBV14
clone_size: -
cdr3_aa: CASSPGPSGSTYEQYF
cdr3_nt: TGTGCCAGCAGCCCGGGCCCTAGCGGGTCAACCTACGAGCAGTACTTC

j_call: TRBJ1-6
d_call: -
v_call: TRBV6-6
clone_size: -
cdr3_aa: CASNGLKSSYNSPLHF
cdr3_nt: TGTGCCAGCAATGGACTGAAGAGCTCCTATAATTCACCCCTCCACTTT

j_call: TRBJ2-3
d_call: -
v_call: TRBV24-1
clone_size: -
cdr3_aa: CATSDGQWRSGTQYF
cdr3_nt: TGTGCCACCAGTGATGGTCAGTGGAGAAGCGGTACGCAGTATTTT

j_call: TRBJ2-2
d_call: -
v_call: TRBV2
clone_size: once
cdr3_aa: CASTPGGTGELFF
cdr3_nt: TGTGCCAGCACCCCAGGTGGCACCGGGGAGCTGTTTTTT

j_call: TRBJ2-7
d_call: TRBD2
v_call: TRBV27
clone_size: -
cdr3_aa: CATSGTGGPYEQYF
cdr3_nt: TGTGCCACCTCAGGAACGGGAGGGCCCTACGAGCAGTACTTC

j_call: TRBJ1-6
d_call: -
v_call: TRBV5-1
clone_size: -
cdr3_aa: CASSLNRGYNSPLHF
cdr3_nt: TGCGCCAGCAGCTTGAATAGGGGTTATAATTCACCCCTCCACTTT

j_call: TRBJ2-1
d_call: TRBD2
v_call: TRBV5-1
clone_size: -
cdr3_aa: CASSRTGTIGNEQFF
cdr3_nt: TGCGCCAGCTCCCGGACGGGGACTATCGGCAATGAGCAGTTCTTC

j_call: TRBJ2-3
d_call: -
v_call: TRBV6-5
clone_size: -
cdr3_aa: CASSPRNRAVDTQYF
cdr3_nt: TGTGCCAGCAGCCCGAGGAACAGGGCGGTGGATACGCAGTATTTT

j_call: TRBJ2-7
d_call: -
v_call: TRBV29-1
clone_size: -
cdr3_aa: CSVRSYEQYF
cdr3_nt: TGCAGCGTGAGAAGCTACGAGCAGTACTTC

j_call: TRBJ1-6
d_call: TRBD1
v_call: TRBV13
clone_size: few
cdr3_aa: CASSSLRGRSYNSPLHF
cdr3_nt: TGTGCCAGCAGCTCTCTCAGGGGGCGATCCTATAATTCACCCCTCCACTTT

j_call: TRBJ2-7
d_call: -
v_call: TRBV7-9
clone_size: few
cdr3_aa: CASSKREAYEQYF
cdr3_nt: TGTGCCAGCAGCAAGAGGGAGGCCTACGAGCAGTACTTC

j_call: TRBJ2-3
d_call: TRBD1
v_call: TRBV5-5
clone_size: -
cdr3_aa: CASSIGQGAFTDTQYF
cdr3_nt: TGTGCCAGCAGCATCGGACAGGGGGCCTTCACAGATACGCAGTATTTT

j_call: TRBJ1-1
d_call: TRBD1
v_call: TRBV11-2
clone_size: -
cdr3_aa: CASSLEPGGRKAFF
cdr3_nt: TGTGCCAGCAGCCTAGAACCAGGGGGAAGAAAAGCTTTCTTT